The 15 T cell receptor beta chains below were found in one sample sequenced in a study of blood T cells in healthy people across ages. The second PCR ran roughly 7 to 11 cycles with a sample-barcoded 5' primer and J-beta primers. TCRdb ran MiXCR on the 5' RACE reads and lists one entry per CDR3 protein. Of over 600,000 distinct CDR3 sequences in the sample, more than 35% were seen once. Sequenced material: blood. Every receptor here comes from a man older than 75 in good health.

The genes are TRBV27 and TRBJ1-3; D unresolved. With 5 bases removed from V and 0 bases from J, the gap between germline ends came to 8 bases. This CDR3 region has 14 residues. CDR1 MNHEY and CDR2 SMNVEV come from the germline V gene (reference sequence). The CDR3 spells CASSDRYSGNTIYF. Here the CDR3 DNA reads TGTGCCAGCAGTGACCGCTACTCTGGAAACACCATATATTTT.

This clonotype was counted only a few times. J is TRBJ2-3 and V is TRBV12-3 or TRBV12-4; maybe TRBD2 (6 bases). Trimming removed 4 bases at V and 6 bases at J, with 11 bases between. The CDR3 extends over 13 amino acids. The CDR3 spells CASSSGAADTQYF. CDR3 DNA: TGTGCCAGCAGTTCGGGAGCTGCGGATACGCAGTATTTT.

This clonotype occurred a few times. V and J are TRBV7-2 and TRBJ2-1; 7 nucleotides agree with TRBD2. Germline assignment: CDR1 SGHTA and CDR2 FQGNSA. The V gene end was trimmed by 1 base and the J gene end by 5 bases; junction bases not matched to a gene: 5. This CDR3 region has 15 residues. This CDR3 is CASSLDAGAHNEQFF. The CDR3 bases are TGTGCCAGCAGCTTAGATGCGGGAGCGCACAATGAGCAGTTCTTC.

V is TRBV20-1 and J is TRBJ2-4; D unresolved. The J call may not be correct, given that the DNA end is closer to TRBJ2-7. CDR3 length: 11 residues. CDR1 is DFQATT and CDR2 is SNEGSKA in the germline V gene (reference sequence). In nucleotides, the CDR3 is TGCAGTGCTGCGAACGAAGACGAGCAGTACTTC. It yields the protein CSAANEDEQYF.

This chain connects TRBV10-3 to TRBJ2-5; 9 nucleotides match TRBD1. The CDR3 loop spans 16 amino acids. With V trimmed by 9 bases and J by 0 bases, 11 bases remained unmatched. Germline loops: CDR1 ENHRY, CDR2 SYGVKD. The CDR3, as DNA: TGTGCCATAGGGACAGGGAAAACGGGTAACCAAGAGACCCAGTACTTC. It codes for CAIGTGKTGNQETQYF.

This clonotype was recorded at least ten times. The CDR3 spells CASSWTSSGANVLTF. The CDR3 nucleotides are TGTGCCAGCAGCTGGACCAGCTCTGGGGCCAACGTCCTGACTTTC. The chain joins TRBV6-4 to TRBJ2-6; D unclear. Germline V gene lookup returns CDR1 MRHNA and CDR2 SNTAGT. The CDR3 has 15 amino acids. V was trimmed by 6 bases and J by 0 bases, leaving 9 bases between them.

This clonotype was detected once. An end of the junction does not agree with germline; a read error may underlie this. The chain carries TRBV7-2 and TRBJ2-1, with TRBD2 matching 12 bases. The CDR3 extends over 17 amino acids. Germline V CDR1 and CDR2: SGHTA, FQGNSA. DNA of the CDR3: TGTGCCAGCAGCTCCGATTCTAGCGGGAGGGCCTACAAGGAGCAGTTCTTC. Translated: CASSSDSSGRAYKEQFF. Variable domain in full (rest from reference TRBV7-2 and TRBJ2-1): GAGVSQSPSNKVTEKGKDVELRCDPISGHTALYWYRQSLGQGLEFLIYFQGNSAPDKSGLPSDRFSAERTGGSVSTLTIQRTQQEDSAVYLCASSSDSSGRAYKEQFFGPGTRLTVL.

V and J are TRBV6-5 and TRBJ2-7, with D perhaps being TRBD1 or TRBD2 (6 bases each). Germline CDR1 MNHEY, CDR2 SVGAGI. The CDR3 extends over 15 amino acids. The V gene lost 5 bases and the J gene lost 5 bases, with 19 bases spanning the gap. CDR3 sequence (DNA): TGTGCCAGCAGTAAAGTAACGGGGGCCGGCGACGAGCAGTACTTC. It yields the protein CASSKVTGAGDEQYF.

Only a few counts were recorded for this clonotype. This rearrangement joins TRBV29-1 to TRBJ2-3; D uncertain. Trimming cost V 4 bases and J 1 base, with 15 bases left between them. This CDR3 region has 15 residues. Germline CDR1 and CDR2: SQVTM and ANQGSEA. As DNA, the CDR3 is TGCAGCGTTGTCCGAGAAGGTCTCGGCACAGATACGCAGTATTTT. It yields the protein CSVVREGLGTDTQYF.

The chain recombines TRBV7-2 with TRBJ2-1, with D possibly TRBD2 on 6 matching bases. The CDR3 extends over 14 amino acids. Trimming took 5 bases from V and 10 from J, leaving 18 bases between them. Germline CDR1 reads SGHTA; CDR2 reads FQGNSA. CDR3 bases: TGTGCCAGCAGCCTAACCACTAGCATCCACGAGCAGTTCTTC. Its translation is CASSLTTSIHEQFF. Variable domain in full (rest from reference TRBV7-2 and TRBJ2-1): GAGVSQSPSNKVTEKGKDVELRCDPISGHTALYWYRQSLGQGLEFLIYFQGNSAPDKSGLPSDRFSAERTGGSVSTLTIQRTQQEDSAVYLCASSLTTSIHEQFFGPGTRLTVL.

CDR3 DNA: TGTGCCAGCAGTTCCCCGGGACTAGCGGGGTACTTC. It yields the protein CASSSPGLAGYF. The rearrangement joins TRBV28 to TRBJ2-5; 12 bases match TRBD2. Unmatched junction bases numbered 4, after V lost 4 bases and J lost 13 bases. Germline values: CDR1 MDHEN, CDR2 SYDVKM. The CDR3 consists of 12 residues.

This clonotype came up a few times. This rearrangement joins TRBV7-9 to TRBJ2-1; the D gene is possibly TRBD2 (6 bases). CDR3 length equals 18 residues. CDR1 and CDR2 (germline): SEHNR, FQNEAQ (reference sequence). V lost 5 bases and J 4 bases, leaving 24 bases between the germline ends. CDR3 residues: CASSPPVGGGEAYNEQFF. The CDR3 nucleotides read TGTGCCAGCAGCCCACCGGTCGGTGGCGGGGAGGCTTACAATGAGCAGTTCTTC.

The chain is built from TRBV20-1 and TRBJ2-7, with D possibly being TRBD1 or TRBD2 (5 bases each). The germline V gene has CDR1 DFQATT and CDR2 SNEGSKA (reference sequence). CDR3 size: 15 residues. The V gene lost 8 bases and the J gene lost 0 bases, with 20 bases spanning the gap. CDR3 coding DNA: TGCAGTACCTTCGGGCCCGGGACGGACTCCTACGAGCAGTACTTC. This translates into CSTFGPGTDSYEQYF.

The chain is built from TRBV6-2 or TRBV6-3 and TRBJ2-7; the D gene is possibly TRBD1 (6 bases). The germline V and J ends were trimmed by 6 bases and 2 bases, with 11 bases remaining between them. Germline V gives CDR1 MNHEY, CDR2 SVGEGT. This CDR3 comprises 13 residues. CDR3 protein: CASSGQSTYEQYF. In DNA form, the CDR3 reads TGTGCCAGCAGCGGACAGTCTACCTACGAGCAGTACTTC.

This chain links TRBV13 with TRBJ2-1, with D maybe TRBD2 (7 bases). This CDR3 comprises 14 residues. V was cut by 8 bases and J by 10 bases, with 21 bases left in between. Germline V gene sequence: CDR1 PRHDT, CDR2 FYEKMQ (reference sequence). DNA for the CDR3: TGTGCCAGCTCTAGGGGGGAGGGGTCCTACGAGCAGTTCTTC. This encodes CASSRGEGSYEQFF.